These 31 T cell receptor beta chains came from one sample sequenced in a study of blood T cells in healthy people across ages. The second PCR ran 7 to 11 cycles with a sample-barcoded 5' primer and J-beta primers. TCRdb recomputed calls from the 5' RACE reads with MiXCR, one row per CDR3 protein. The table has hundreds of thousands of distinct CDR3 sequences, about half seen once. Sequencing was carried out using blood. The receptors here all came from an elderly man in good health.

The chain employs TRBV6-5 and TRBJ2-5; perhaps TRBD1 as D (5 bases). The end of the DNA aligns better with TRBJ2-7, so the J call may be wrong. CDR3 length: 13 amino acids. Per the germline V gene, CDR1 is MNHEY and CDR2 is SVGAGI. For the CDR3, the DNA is TGTGCCAGCAGAATCAGCAGGGCGGACGAGCAGTACTTC. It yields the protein CASRISRADEQYF.

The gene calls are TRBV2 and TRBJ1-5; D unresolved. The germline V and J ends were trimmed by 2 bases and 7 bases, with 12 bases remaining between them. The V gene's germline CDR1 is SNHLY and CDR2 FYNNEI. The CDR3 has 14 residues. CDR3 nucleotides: TGTGCCAGCAGTGAATTCTCTGGCGAGCAGCCCCAGCATTTT. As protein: CASSEFSGEQPQHF.

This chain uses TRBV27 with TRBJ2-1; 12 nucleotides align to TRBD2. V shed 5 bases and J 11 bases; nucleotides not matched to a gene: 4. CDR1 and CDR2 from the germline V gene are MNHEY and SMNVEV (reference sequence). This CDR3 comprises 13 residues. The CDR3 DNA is TGTGCCAGCAGTGGGACTAGCGGGCCCCAGCAGTTCTTC. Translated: CASSGTSGPQQFF.

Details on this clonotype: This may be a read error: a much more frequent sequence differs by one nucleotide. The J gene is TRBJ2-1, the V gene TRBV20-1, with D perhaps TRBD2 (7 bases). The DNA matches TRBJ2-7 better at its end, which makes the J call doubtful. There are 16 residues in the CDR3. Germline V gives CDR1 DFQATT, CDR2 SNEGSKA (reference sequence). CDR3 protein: CSARDAREGGYNEQYF. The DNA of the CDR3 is TGCAGTGCTAGAGATGCGAGGGAGGGGGGCTACAATGAGCAGTACTTC.

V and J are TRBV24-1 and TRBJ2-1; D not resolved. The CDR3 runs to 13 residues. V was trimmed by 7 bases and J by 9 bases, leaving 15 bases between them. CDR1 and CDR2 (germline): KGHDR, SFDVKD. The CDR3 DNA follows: TGTGCCACCAGCATGGCAGTTTCGGGTGAGCAGTTCTTC. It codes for CATSMAVSGEQFF.

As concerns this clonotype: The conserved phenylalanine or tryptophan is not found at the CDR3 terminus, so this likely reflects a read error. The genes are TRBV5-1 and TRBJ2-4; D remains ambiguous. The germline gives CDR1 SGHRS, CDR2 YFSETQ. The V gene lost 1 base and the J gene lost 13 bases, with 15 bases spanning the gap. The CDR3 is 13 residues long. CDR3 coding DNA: TGCGCCAGCAGCTTGTTGATAAGTAGAGAGCAGTACTCC. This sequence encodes CASSLLISREQYS.

CDR3 in DNA: TGTGCCACCAGCAGAGTTAAAGGACTAGCGGGGGCCAATGAGCAGTTCTTC. Protein: CATSRVKGLAGANEQFF. The chain carries TRBV15 and TRBJ2-1; 13 bases agree with TRBD2. The germline V gene has CDR1 LNHNV and CDR2 YYDKDF (reference sequence). The CDR3 has 17 amino acids. With V trimmed by 1 base and J by 6 bases, 6 bases remained unmatched.

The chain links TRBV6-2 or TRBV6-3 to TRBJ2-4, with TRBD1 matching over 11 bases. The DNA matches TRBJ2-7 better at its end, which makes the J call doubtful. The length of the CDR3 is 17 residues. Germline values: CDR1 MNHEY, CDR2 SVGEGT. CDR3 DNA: TGTGCCAGCAGTTACAGCCACCCGGGACAGGGGGCCTACGAGCAGTACTTC. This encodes CASSYSHPGQGAYEQYF.

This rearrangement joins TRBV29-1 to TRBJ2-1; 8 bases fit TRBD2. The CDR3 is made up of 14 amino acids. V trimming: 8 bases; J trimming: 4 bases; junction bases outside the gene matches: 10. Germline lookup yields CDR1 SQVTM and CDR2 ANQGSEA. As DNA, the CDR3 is TGCAGCACCCGGGAGGGAAGGAGTTACAATGAGCAGTTCTTC. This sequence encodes CSTREGRSYNEQFF.

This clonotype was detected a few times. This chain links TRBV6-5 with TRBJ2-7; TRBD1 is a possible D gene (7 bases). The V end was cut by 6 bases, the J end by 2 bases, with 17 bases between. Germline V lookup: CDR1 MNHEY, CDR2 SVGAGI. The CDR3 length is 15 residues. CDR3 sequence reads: CASSRGDRLTYEQYF. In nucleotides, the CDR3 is TGTGCCAGCAGCCGCGGGGACAGACTGACCTACGAGCAGTACTTC.

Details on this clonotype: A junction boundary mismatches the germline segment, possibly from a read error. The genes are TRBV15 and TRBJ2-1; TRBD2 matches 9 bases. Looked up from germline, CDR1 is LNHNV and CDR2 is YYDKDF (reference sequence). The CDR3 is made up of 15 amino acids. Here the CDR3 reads CATSRRASGDNGQFF. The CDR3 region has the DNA TGTGCCACCAGCAGGAGGGCTAGCGGGGACAATGGGCAGTTCTTC.

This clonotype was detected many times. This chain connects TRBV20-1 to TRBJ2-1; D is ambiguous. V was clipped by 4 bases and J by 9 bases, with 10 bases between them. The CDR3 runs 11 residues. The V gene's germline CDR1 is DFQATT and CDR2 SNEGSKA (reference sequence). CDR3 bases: TGCAGTGCTAATCGGCGAACTGAGCAGTTCTTC. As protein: CSANRRTEQFF.

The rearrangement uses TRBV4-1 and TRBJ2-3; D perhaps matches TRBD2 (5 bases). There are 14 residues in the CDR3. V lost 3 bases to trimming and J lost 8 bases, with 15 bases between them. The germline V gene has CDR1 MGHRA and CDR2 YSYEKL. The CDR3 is CASSHGTGGGTQYF. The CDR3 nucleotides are TGCGCCAGCAGCCATGGTACTGGCGGAGGTACGCAGTATTTT.

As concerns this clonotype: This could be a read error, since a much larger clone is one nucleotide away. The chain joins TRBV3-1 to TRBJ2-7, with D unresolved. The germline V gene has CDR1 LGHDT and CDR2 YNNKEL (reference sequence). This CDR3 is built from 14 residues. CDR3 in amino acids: CARSQSNGFYEQYF. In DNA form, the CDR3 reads TGTGCCCGCAGCCAAAGTAATGGGTTCTACGAGCAGTACTTC.

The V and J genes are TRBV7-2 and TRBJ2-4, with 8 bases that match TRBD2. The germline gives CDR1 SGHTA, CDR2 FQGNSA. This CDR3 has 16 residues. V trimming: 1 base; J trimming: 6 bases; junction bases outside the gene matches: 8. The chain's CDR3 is CASSLGLGLARNIQYF. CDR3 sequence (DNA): TGTGCCAGCAGCTTAGGTCTTGGACTAGCAAGAAACATTCAGTACTTC.

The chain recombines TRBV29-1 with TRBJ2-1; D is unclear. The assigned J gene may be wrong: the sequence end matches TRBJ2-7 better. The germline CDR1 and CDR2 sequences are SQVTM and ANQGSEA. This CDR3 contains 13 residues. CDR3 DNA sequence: TGCAGCGCCCCCCGCGGCTCCTACAATGAGCAGTACTTC. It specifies CSAPRGSYNEQYF.

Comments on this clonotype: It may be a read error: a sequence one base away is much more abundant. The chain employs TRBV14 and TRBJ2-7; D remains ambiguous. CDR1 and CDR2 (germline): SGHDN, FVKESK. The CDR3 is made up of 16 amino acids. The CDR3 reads CANSPIWAAETYEQYF. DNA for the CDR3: TGTGCCAACAGCCCTATTTGGGCGGCGGAGACCTACGAGCAGTACTTC. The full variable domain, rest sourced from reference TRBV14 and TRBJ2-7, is EAGVTQFPSHSVIEKGQTVTLRCDPISGHDNLYWYRRVMGKEIKFLLHFVKESKQDESGMPNNRFLAERTGGTYSTLKVQPAELEDSGVYFCANSPIWAAETYEQYFGPGTRLTVT.

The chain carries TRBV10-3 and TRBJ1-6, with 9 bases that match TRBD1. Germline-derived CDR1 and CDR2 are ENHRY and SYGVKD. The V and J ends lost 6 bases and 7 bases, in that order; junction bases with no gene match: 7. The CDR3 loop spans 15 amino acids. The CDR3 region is CAIRPSGTGNSPLHF. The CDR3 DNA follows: TGTGCCATCAGGCCTTCCGGGACAGGGAATTCACCCCTCCACTTT.

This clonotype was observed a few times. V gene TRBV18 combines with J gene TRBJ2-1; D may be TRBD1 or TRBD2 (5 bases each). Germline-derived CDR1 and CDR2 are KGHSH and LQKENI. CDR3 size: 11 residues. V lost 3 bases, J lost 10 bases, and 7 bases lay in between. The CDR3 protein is CASSPGREQFF. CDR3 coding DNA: TGTGCCAGCTCACCGGGACGAGAGCAGTTCTTC.

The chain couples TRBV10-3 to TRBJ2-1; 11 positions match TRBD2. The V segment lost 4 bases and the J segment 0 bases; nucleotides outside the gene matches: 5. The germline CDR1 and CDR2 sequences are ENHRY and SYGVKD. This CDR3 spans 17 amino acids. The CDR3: CAISGQGTSGSYNEQFF. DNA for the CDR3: TGTGCCATCAGTGGGCAAGGGACTAGCGGCTCCTACAATGAGCAGTTCTTC.

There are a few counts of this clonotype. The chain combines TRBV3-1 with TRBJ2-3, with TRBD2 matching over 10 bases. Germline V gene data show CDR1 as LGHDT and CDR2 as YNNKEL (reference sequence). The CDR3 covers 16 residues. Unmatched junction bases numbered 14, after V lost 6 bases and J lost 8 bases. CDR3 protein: CASRSSATSGSGTQYF. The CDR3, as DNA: TGTGCCAGCAGGTCGTCCGCGACTAGCGGGTCCGGTACGCAGTATTTT.

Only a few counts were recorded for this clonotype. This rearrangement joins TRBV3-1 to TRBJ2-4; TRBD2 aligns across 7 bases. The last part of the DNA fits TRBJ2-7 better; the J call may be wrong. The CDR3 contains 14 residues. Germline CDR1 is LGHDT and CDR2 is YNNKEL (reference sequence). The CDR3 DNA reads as TGTGCCAGCAGCCCTAGCGGAATGGGAACCGAGCAGTACTTC. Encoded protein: CASSPSGMGTEQYF.

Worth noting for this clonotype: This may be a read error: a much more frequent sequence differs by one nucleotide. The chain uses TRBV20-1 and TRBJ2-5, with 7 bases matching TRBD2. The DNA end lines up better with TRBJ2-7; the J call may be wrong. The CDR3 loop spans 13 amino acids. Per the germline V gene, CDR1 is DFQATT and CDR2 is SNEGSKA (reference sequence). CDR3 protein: CSARRAGTYEQYF. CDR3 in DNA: TGCAGTGCTCGGCGAGCGGGAACCTACGAGCAGTACTTC.

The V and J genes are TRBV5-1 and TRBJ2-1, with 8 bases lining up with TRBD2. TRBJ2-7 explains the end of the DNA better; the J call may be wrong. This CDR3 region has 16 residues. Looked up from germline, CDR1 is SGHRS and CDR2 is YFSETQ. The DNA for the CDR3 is TGCGCCAGCAGCTTCAGAGCGGGAGAATCCTACAATGAGCAGTACTTC. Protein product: CASSFRAGESYNEQYF.

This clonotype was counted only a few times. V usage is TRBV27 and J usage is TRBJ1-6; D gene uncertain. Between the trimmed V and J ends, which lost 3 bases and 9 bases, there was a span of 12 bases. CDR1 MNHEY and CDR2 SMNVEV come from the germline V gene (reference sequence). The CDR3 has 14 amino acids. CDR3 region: CASSFPGEGSPLHF. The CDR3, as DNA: TGTGCCAGCAGTTTTCCCGGGGAAGGTTCACCCCTCCACTTT.

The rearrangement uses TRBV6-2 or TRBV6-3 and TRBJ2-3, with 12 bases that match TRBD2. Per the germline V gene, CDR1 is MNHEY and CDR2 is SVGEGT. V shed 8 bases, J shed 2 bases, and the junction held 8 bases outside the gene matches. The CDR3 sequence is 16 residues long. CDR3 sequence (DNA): TGTGCCAGCTCGTGGACTAGCGGGATACCCACAGATACGCAGTATTTT. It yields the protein CASSWTSGIPTDTQYF.

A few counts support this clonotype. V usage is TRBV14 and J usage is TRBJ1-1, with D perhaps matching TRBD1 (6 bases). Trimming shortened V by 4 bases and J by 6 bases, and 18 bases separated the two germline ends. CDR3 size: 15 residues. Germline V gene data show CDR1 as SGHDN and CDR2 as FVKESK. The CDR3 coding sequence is TGTGCCAGCAGCCGCCTCGCGGGGGGCTTAGCTGAAGCTTTCTTT. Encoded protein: CASSRLAGGLAEAFF.

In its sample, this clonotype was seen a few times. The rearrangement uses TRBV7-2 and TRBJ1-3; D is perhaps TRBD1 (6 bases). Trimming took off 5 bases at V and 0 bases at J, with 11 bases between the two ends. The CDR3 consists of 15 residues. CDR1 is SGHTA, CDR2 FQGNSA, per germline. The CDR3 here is CASSQKTGSGNTIYF. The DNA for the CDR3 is TGTGCCAGCAGCCAAAAGACAGGCTCTGGAAACACCATATATTTT.

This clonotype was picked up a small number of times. CDR3 sequence reads: CASSQDRAYNEQFF. CDR3 DNA: TGTGCCAGCAGCCAGGACAGGGCCTACAATGAGCAGTTCTTC. The chain links TRBV6-2 or TRBV6-3 to TRBJ2-1; 8 bases line up with TRBD1. Germline trimming cut 6 bases from V and 2 bases from J; bases unmatched to any gene: 3. Per germline, CDR1 MNHEY and CDR2 SVGEGT. The CDR3 is 14 amino acids.

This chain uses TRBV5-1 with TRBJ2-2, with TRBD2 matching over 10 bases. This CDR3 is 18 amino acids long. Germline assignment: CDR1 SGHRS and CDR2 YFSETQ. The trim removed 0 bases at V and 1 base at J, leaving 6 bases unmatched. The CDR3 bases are TGCGCCAGCAGCTTGGATCTAGCGGGAGCCCAGAACACCGGGGAGCTGTTTTTT. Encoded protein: CASSLDLAGAQNTGELFF.

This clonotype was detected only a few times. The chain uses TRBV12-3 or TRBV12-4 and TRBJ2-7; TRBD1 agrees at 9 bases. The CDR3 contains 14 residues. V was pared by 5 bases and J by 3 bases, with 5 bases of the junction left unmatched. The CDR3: CASSRRQGGYEQYF. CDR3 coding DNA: TGTGCCAGCAGTCGAAGACAGGGGGGCTACGAGCAGTACTTC.